This T cell receptor beta chain was recovered during a study of cytomegalovirus exposure and HLA in healthy donors. Whole-study findings and limits: Accounts indicate the classifier identified cytomegalovirus status with strong specificity and sensitivity. The CMV antigen specificity of a few CMV-associated chains was confirmed through in vitro analysis. Rarity marked most TCR sequences, yet some public TCRs occurred in many donors.

The CDR3 covers 11 residues. V was cut by 6 bases and J by 4 bases, with 6 bases left in between. CDR1 and CDR2 from the germline V gene are MGHDK and SYGVNS. The PCR made use of 60 Vbeta and 13 Jbeta primers. Repertoires were generated with immunoSEQ multiplex PCR, while TCRdb's copy carries only in-frame clones and drops some. This sample's table reports about 48,000 clones. Details on this clone: The antigen is not known.

The clonotype originates from a woman aged 40 to 55 in good health and CMV-seronegative. Sequencing used PBMCs. The rearrangement uses TRBV25-1 and TRBJ1-2; D gene ambiguous. This chain's CDR3 is CASREGYGYTF. The CDR3 DNA follows: TGTGCCAGCAGGGAGGGCTATGGCTACACCTTC.